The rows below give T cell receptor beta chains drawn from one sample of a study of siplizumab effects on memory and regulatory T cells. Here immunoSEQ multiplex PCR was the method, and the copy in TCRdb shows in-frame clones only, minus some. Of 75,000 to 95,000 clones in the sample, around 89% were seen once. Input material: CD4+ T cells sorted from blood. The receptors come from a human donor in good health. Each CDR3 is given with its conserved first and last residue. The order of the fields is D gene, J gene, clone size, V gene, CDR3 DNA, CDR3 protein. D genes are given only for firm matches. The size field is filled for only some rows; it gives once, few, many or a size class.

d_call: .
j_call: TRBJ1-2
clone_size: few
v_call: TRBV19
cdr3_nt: TGTGCCAGTAGTATCAACCAACAGAGGGGCTACACCTTC
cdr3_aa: CASSINQQRGYTF

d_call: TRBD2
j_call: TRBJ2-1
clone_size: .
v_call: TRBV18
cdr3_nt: TGTGCCAGCTCACCACCCCTAGCGGCCTACAATGAGCAGTTCTTC
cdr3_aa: CASSPPLAAYNEQFF

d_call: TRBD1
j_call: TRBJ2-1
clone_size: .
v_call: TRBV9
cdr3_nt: TGTGCCAGCAGGGGGACAGGGGGCCATGAGCAGTTCTTC
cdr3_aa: CASRGTGGHEQFF

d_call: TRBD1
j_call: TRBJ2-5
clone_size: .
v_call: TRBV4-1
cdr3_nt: TGCGCCAGCAGCCCAGGGACAGATCAAGAGACCCAGTACTTC
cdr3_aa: CASSPGTDQETQYF

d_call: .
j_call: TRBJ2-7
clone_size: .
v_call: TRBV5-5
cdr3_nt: TGTGCCAGCAGCTTGGGGGCAACCCAAGGCTACGAGCAGTACTTC
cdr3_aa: CASSLGATQGYEQYF

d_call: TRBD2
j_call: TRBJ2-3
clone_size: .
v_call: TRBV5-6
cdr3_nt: TGTGCCAGCGGGGGACTAGCGGGAGTTTACACAGATACGCAGTATTTT
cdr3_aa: CASGGLAGVYTDTQYF

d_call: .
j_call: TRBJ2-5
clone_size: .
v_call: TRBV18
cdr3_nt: TGTGCCAGCTCACCCACCTCCCAAGAGACCCAGTACTTC
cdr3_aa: CASSPTSQETQYF

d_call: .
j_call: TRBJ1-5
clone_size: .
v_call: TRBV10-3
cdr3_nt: TGTGCCATCAGTGAGGGGGAACAGGTCCATCAGCCCCAGCATTTT
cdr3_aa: CAISEGEQVHQPQHF

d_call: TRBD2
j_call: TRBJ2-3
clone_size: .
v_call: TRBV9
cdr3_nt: TGTGCCAGCAGCGGAGGTAGCGGGAGAAGGTGGGCAGATACGCAGTATTTT
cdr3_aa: CASSGGSGRRWADTQYF

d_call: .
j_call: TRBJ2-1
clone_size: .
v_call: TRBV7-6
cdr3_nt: TGTGCCAGCAGCTTAGCGGGAGTTGAGCAGTTCTTC
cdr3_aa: CASSLAGVEQFF

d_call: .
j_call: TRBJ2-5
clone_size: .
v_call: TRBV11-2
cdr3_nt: TGTGCCAGCAGCTTAGGGGGTCGGTCAGAGACCCAGTACTTC
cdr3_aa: CASSLGGRSETQYF

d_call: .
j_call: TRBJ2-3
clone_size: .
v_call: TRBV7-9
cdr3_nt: TGTGCCAGCAGCTTTGGGCAGGGAGTCAATACGCAGTATTTT
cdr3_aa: CASSFGQGVNTQYF

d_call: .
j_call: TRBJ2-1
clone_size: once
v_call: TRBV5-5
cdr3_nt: TGTGCCAGCAGCTCCGAGGCCCATAGAGACAATGAGCAGTTCTTC
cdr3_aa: CASSSEAHRDNEQFF

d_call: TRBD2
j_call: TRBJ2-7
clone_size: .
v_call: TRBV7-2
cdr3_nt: TGTGCCAGCACCCAGCCCCGGACTAGCGGGCTTGCCTACGAGCAGTACTTC
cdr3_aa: CASTQPRTSGLAYEQYF

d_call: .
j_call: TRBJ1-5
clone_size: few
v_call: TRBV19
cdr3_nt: TGTGCCAGTAGTATTTCAGGGCCCCAGCATTTT
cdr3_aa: CASSISGPQHF

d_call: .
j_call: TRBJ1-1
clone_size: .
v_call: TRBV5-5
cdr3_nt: TGTGCCAGCAGCCCTTACACCTTTGGAGCTTTCTTT
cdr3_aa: CASSPYTFGAFF

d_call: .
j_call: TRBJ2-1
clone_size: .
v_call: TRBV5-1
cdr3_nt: TGCGCCAGCAGCCCGGAGTCCTACAATGAGCAGTTCTTC
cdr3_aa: CASSPESYNEQFF

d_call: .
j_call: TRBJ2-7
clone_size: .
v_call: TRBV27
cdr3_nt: TGTGCCAGCAGTTACCGGGACGGAGGGAACGAGCAGTACTTC
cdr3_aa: CASSYRDGGNEQYF

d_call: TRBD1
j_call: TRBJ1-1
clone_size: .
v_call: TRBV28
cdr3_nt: TGTGCCAGCAGGGGGCTGGGGACAGGGAGTAGGAACACTGAAGCTTTCTTT
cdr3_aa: CASRGLGTGSRNTEAFF

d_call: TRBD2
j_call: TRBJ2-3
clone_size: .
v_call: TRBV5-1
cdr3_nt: TGCGCCAGCGCGGGGGTCACAGATACGCAGTATTTT
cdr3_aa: CASAGVTDTQYF

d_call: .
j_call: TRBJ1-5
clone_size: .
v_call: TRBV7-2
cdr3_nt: TGTGCCAGCAGTTCTCAGGGATACGGCAATCAGCCCCAGCATTTT
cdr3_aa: CASSSQGYGNQPQHF

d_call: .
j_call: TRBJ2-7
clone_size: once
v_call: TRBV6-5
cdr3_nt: TGTGCCAGCAGTACTCGGGACACCTCCTACGAGCAGTACTTC
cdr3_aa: CASSTRDTSYEQYF

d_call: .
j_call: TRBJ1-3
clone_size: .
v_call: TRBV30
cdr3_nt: TGTGCCTGGAGTGGCGGACAGCTCTCTGGAAACACCATATATTTT
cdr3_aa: CAWSGGQLSGNTIYF

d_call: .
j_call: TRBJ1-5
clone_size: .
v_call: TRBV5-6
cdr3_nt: TGTGCCAGCAGCTTGAGACAGTCGGGCAATCAGCCCCAGCATTTT
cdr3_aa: CASSLRQSGNQPQHF

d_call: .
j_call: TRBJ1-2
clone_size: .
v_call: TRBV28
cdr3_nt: TGTGCCAGCAGTTTCCGATCAACCCCTAACTATGGCTACACCTTC
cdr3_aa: CASSFRSTPNYGYTF

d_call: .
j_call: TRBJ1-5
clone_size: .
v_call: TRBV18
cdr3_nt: TGTGCCAGCTCACCGAGCGGGGGGGGTGCTAGGACCCAGCATTTT
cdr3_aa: CASSPSGGGARTQHF

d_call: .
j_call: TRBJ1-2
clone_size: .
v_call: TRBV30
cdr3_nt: TGTGCCTGGAGTGTACGGGAGTATGGCTACACCTTC
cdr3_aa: CAWSVREYGYTF

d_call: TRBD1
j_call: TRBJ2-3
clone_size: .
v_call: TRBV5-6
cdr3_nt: TGTGCCAGCAGCTGGGACAGGGGCGATACGCAGTATTTT
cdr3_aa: CASSWDRGDTQYF

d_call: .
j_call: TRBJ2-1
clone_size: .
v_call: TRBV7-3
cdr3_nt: TGTGCCAGCAGCCCCCTTTTCTCGCGGAACAATGAGCAGTTCTTC
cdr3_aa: CASSPLFSRNNEQFF

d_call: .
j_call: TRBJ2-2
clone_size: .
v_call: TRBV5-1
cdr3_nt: TGCGCCAGCAGCTTGGACGGAATGAACACCGGGGAGCTGTTTTTT
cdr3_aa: CASSLDGMNTGELFF

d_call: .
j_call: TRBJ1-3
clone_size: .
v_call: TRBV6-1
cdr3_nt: TGTGCCAGCATCCGATCCTACACCATATATTTT
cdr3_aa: CASIRSYTIYF

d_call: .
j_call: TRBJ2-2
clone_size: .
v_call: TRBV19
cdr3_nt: TGTGCCAGTAGTACCCCCGGACGGACCACCGGGGAGCTGTTTTTT
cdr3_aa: CASSTPGRTTGELFF

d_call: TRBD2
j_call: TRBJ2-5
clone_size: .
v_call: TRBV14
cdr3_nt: TGTGCCAGCAGCCAATCCAGACTAGCATATTACTTC
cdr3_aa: CASSQSRLAYYF

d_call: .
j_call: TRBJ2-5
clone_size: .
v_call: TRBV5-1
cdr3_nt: TGCGCCAGCAGCCGACCTTCGGGGTCCCAAGAGACCCAGTACTTC
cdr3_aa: CASSRPSGSQETQYF

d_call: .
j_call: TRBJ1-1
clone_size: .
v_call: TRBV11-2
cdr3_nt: TGTGCCAGCAGCTTATGGCAGACCACTGAAGCTTTCTTT
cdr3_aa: CASSLWQTTEAFF

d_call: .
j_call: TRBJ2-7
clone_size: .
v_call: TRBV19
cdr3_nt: TGTGCCAGTAGTAGAGCGGTTCCCTTTGAGCAGTACTTC
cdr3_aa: CASSRAVPFEQYF